This T cell receptor beta chain was obtained from a study of blood T cell repertoires in COVID-19. The wider study: The study drew acute and convalescent COVID-19 samples from the United States, Italy and Spain.

Seattle cases were enrolled at active infection and followed longitudinally. As handled by the study authors: Amplification of reference gene primers was used by the study to estimate nucleated cell counts. Clones were sequenced by immunoSEQ multiplex PCR, and TCRdb holds only the in-frame ones, with some missing. V and J calls and clone size are given by that table; D and trimming were obtained from the DNA. The sample holds 160,000 or so clones, less than 85% seen once. The sample comprised peripheral blood. The TCR comes from a woman aged 55-70 years with COVID-19, enrolled during active disease.

The chain's CDR3 is CASSQEARGGWETQYF. The CDR3 nucleotides are TGTGCCAGCAGCCAAGAGGCTCGTGGGGGGTGGGAGACCCAGTACTTC. The genes are TRBV3-1 (or the pseudogene TRBV3-2) and TRBJ2-5; perhaps TRBD2 as D (6 bases). The CDR3 consists of 16 residues. V was trimmed by 0 bases and J by 5 bases, leaving 16 bases between them. CDR1 and CDR2 from the germline V gene are LGHDT and YNNKEL (reference sequence).